The TCR beta chain under discussion was sequenced for a study of blood T cell repertoires in COVID-19. Looking at the study overall: Some COVID-19 samples were acute and others convalescent; all came from the United States, Italy and Spain. The analysed material was cDNA or gDNA that came from T cells, B-cell-depleted T cells, or PBMCs.

CDR3 length: 15 amino acids. In germline, CDR1 is MGHRA, CDR2 YSYEKL. The junction had 5 bases not matched to a gene; V was cut back by 4 bases and J by 0 bases. Sequencing was performed with immunoSEQ multiplex PCR; in TCRdb, only in-frame clones are kept and a portion is missing. The data hold about 190,000 clones, with under 90% observed a single time. The chain is built from TRBV4-1 and TRBJ2-7, with TRBD1 matching 8 bases. The specimen was peripheral blood. This receptor was obtained from a man in his forties with acute or convalescent COVID-19. The CDR3 DNA sequence: TGCGCCAGCAGCCCGGACAGGGCCCTCTCCTACGAGCAGTACTTC. Protein sequence: CASSPDRALSYEQYF.